What follows is one T cell receptor (beta chain) and its context. The antigen remains undetermined. The source of the sample is a study of CD8 T cells in Susac syndrome. The study's findings and limits: It was acknowledged in the study that its TCR sequencing and HLA analysis involved a relatively small number of individuals.

RNA totalling 0.5 to 1 ug underwent reverse transcription with random hexamers. Coverage of TCR beta CDR3 amplification by immunoSEQ multiplex PCR extended to 54 Vbeta and 13 Jbeta. MiXCR, applied by TCRdb to the immunoSEQ multiplex PCR reads, yields one record per CDR3 protein. The repertoire holds 130,000 to 150,000 distinct CDR3 sequences, with roughly 95% as singletons. Sequencing of TCR beta covered CD8+ and CD4+ T cells obtained from blood. The sequencing input was CD4+ T cells from PBMCs. This TCR was sampled from a human donor in good health.

The DNA of the CDR3 is TGTGCCAGCAGTCAGTTCTCTGGAAACACCATATATTTT. Translated: CASSQFSGNTIYF. The J gene is TRBJ1-3, the V gene TRBV27, with D uncertain. This CDR3 spans 13 amino acids. The germline gives CDR1 MNHEY, CDR2 SMNVEV (reference sequence). V lost 5 bases, J lost 0 bases, and 5 bases lay in between.